A single T cell receptor (beta chain) is shown here with its context. The sample holds other DNA sequences that translate to the same CDR3. CDR3 size: 14 residues. V lost 5 bases, J lost 2 bases, and 11 bases lay in between. Per the germline V gene, CDR1 is KGHSH and CDR2 is LQKENI. Clones were sequenced by immunoSEQ multiplex PCR, and TCRdb holds only the in-frame ones, with some missing. The table shows millions of clones, with approximately 94% occurring only once. This sample is part of a study of shared clonotypes between healthy human individuals. The V and J genes are TRBV18 and TRBJ2-3; D possibly corresponds to TRBD2 (6 bases). Sequencing was performed on naive CD4+ T cells sorted from blood. The subset is: CD45RA+ positively selected. This receptor was obtained from a man between 18 and 35 years old in good health. This chain's CDR3 is CASSASGVTDTQYF. The CDR3 DNA sequence: TGTGCCAGCTCAGCGTCGGGGGTCACAGATACGCAGTATTTT.